This T cell receptor beta chain is drawn from a study of cytomegalovirus exposure and HLA in healthy donors. Looked up from germline, CDR1 is SGDLS and CDR2 is YYNGEE. The trim removed 0 bases at V and 2 bases at J, leaving 6 bases unmatched. CDR3 length: 16 amino acids. The PCR made use of 60 Vbeta and 13 Jbeta primers. The table came from immunoSEQ multiplex PCR; TCRdb's copy has only in-frame clones and leaves some out. The data hold 150,000 or so clones, with about four fifths observed a single time. The sequenced sample was PBMCs. The chain has TRBV9 and TRBJ2-3; 7 nucleotides match TRBD2. The clonotype originates from a male donor in good health and CMV-seronegative. CDR3 coding DNA: TGTGCCAGCAGCGTAGCCAGCGGGGTGCCCACAGATACGCAGTATTTT. Translated: CASSVASGVPTDTQYF.